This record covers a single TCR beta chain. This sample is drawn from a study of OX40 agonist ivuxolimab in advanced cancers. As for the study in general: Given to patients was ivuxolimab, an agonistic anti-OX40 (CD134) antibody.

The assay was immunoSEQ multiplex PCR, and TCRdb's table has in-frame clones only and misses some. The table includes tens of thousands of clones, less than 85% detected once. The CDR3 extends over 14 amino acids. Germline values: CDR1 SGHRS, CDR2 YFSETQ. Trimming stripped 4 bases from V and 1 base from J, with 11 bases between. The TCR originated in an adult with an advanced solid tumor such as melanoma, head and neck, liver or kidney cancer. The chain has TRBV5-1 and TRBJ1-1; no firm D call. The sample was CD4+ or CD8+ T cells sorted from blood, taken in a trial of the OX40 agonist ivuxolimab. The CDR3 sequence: CASSREGGNTEAFF. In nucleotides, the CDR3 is TGCGCCAGCAGCAGGGAGGGAGGGAACACTGAAGCTTTCTTT.